Listed here are 15 T cell receptor beta chains from one sample, sequenced in a study of T cell repertoires in cytomegalovirus infection. From the reads, TCRdb called clonotypes with MiXCR, one entry per CDR3 protein. Of roughly 630,000 distinct CDR3 sequences in the sample, 24% were seen once. The sequencing sample was made of CD8+ T cells from PBMCs. These receptors all come from a human donor in good health (CMV status not recorded). Some clones in this sample may be carry-over from other donors' samples.

This clonotype was seen a handful of times. The chain joins TRBV7-8 to TRBJ1-4; tentative D call: TRBD1 (6 bases). The CDR3 contains 14 residues. Trimming took 5 bases from V and 7 from J, leaving 14 bases between them. Germline V gene lookup returns CDR1 SGHVS and CDR2 FQNEAQ. CDR3 nucleotides: TGTGCCAGCAGCCCCGCCGGGGGGCGTGAAAAACTGTTTTTT. Translated, it gives CASSPAGGREKLFF.

This clonotype was picked up many times. The chain combines TRBV6-5 with TRBJ2-7, with 9 positions matching TRBD2. The CDR3 contains 15 residues. CDR1 and CDR2 (germline): MNHEY, SVGAGI. V lost 2 bases and J lost 3; bases outside the gene matches: 5. The CDR3 region has the DNA TGTGCCAGCAGTTACGGCGCGGGGGGGCTCTACGAGCAGTACGTC. Its protein is CASSYGAGGLYEQYV.

V usage is TRBV10-2 and J usage is TRBJ1-2; the D is unclear. Trimming took 4 bases from V and 2 from J, leaving 11 bases between them. Germline CDR1 is WSHSY and CDR2 is SAAADI. The CDR3 spans 14 residues. The CDR3 DNA reads TGCGCCAGCAGTGCCGTGGGAGGGAACTATGGCTACACCTTC. Translating it yields CASSAVGGNYGYTF.

This clonotype was counted many times. The rearrangement links TRBV11-3 to TRBJ1-1; D unresolved. CDR3 length: 13 residues. Germline loops: CDR1 SGHNT, CDR2 YENEEA. Trimming pared 0 bases from V and 1 base from J, leaving 3 bases between. The CDR3 bases are TGTGCCAGCAGCTTAGAGACGAACACTGAAGCTTTCTTT. This encodes CASSLETNTEAFF. The full variable domain, in which reference TRBV11-3 and TRBJ1-1 provide the parts outside the CDR3, is EAGVVQSPRYKIIEKKQPVAFWCNPISGHNTLYWYLQNLGQGPELLIRYENEEAVDDSQLPKDRFSAERLKGVDSTLKIQPAELGDSAVYLCASSLETNTEAFFGQGTRLTVV.

The chain joins TRBV10-3 to TRBJ2-7; TRBD2 aligns across 8 bases. CDR1 and CDR2 (germline): ENHRY, SYGVKD. J was trimmed by 7 bases and V by 7 bases; bases with no gene match: 12. CDR3 length: 14 residues. In nucleotides, the CDR3 is TGTGCCATCAACGGTCAGCGGGGGCAAAGGGAGCAGTACTTC. Its protein is CAINGQRGQREQYF.

For the CDR3, the DNA is TGTGCCAGCAGTTTACCCCGGGGCACAGATACGCAGTATTTT. Amino acids: CASSLPRGTDTQYF. The chain has TRBV28 and TRBJ2-3; D is uncertain. In germline, CDR1 is MDHEN, CDR2 SYDVKM. There are 14 residues in the CDR3. V was trimmed by 2 bases and J by 1 base, leaving 7 bases between them.

This clonotype was seen many times. The CDR3 protein is CASSSWGGETQYF. The DNA for the CDR3 is TGTGCCAGCAGCTCATGGGGGGGCGAGACCCAGTACTTC. This chain connects TRBV11-3 to TRBJ2-5; perhaps TRBD2 as D (7 bases). V was clipped by 4 bases and J by 5 bases, with 11 bases between them. CDR1 and CDR2 (germline): SGHNT, YENEEA. This CDR3 region has 13 residues.

The chain joins TRBV4-1 to TRBJ2-5, with 9 bases identical to TRBD2. The CDR3 is 15 residues long. V was pared by 1 base and J by 4 bases, with 4 bases of the junction left unmatched. The V gene's germline CDR1 is MGHRA and CDR2 YSYEKL. The CDR3 here is CASSQGGGAGETQYF. In DNA, the CDR3 is TGCGCCAGCAGCCAAGGCGGGGGGGCCGGAGAGACCCAGTACTTC.

The rearrangement joins TRBV6-1 to TRBJ2-3; D possibly matches TRBD1 or TRBD2 (5 bases each). The V gene's germline CDR1 is MNHNS and CDR2 SASEGT. CDR3 length equals 15 residues. V lost 8 bases to trimming and J lost 4 bases, with 19 bases between them. The CDR3 sequence is CASANSGALADTQYF. DNA for the CDR3: TGTGCCAGCGCCAATTCCGGGGCCCTCGCAGATACGCAGTATTTT.

This clonotype has at least ten counts. This chain connects TRBV6-2 or TRBV6-3 to TRBJ2-6; D unresolved. The CDR3 is 13 amino acids. Germline CDR1 is MNHEY and CDR2 is SVGEGT. V was pared by 8 bases and J by 2 bases, with 7 bases between. This chain's CDR3 is CASAPPGANVLTF. CDR3 coding DNA: TGTGCCAGCGCTCCCCCTGGGGCCAACGTCCTGACTTTC.

This clonotype occurred many times. This chain connects TRBV4-3 to TRBJ2-5; D is possibly TRBD1 or TRBD2 (6 bases each). Germline V gene data show CDR1 as LGHNA and CDR2 as YSLEER. The CDR3 loop spans 17 amino acids. Trimming removed 3 bases at V and 5 bases at J, with 22 bases between. This CDR3 is CASSHNPLGGLGETQYF. The CDR3 nucleotides read TGCGCCAGCAGCCATAACCCGTTGGGGGGCCTTGGGGAGACCCAGTACTTC.

The V and J genes are TRBV20-1 and TRBJ2-1, with TRBD2 identical over 11 bases. The germline V gene encodes CDR1 DFQATT and CDR2 SNEGSKA (reference sequence). The CDR3 runs to 18 residues. After removal of 2 bases from V and 0 bases from J, the junction contained 9 bases not matched to a gene. The CDR3 bases are TGCAGTGCTAGAATGGAGCCGGGACTAGCGGTCTCCTACAATGAGCAGTTCTTC. Translation gives CSARMEPGLAVSYNEQFF.

This clonotype was counted at least ten times. The gene calls are TRBV6-1 and TRBJ2-3; tentative D call: TRBD2 (6 bases). Germline CDR1 reads MNHNS; CDR2 reads SASEGT. V lost 0 bases and J 4 bases, leaving 17 bases between the germline ends. This CDR3 is 17 amino acids long. In DNA, the CDR3 is TGTGCCAGCAGTGAAGCGCCGAGTGGGAGGATGGCAGATACGCAGTATTTT. As protein: CASSEAPSGRMADTQYF.

Points on this clonotype: It may be a read error: a sequence one base away is much more abundant. The CDR3 region is CASSPSGGKTEAFF. The CDR3 DNA reads as TGTGCCAGCAGCCCGAGTGGGGGTAAAACTGAAGCTTTCTTT. The chain combines TRBV7-9 with TRBJ1-1; D may be TRBD1 (5 bases). The CDR3 sequence is 14 residues long. The V end lost 5 bases, the J end lost 5 bases, and 15 bases lay between the germline ends. The germline V gene encodes CDR1 SEHNR and CDR2 FQNEAQ (reference sequence).

The chain has TRBV4-2 and TRBJ1-2; D might be TRBD1 (6 bases). Trimming shortened V by 7 bases and J by 8 bases, and 32 bases separated the two germline ends. Looked up from germline, CDR1 is LGHNA and CDR2 is YNFKEQ. The CDR3 covers 18 residues. The CDR3 reads CASTLGGAGPLEEGGYTF. The CDR3 DNA reads TGTGCCAGCACCCTCGGGGGGGCCGGTCCGCTAGAAGAAGGGGGCTACACCTTC.